This T cell receptor beta chain was obtained from a study of regulatory T cells in long-lasting Graves disease (dated by TCRdb to the early 2020s). About the full investigation: Persistent Graves' disease was defined as antithyroid drug treatment for over 5 years with persistently positive TSH receptor autoantibodies. Persistent Graves' disease patients were compared with newly diagnosed Graves' disease patients by peripheral blood TCR sequencing and RNA sequencing. The study was registered as a clinical trial and conducted in China. A total of around 35 samples were covered by TCR sequencing, comprising around 13 persistent and around 20 newly diagnosed Graves' disease patients. In the clinical cohort, patients with persistent Graves' disease had used antithyroid drugs for an average of roughly 10 years.

Of note for this clonotype: Which antigen it targets is not known. Base qualities were left out, and no much larger clone turns up one base away.

Including the terminal cysteine and phenylalanine, the CDR3 comprises 13 residues. Of all the DNA, just the CDR3 is kept, 39 bases in frame from base 1. V is pared back by 2 bases and J by 1 base, with 8 bases lying between the germline termini. The germline V gene (reference sequence) provides CDR1 DFQATT and CDR2 SNEGSKA. What the study reported, not specific to this receptor: Sequencing and analysis were limited to the TCR beta chain. The authors noted that the small sample size was a limitation that may lower accuracy. Persistent patients shared more public clonotypes among themselves (2,741) than newly diagnosed patients did (over 900). Persistent disease showed preferential use of TRBV28, TRBJ1-2 and TRBJ2-5, whereas newly diagnosed disease favored TRBV20-1 and TRBJ2-1. Because the primary lesion, thyroid tissue, could not be accessed, the study looked at peripheral blood alone. Persistent Graves' disease patients showed lower TCR Shannon entropy and fewer highly expanded clones than newly diagnosed patients, suggesting clonal expansion.

What the time point label conveys for this sample: persistent/refractory GD, antithyroid drugs over 5 years with positive TRAb. For both TCR sequencing and RNA sequencing, RNA was extracted from PBMCs using TRIzol. Graves' disease was diagnosed according to American Thyroid Association guidelines. Recruitment of patients was carried out at an endocrinology department in Xi'an, China. From each patient, about 9 milliliters of peripheral blood was collected into an EDTA anticoagulant tube. PBMCs were isolated by Ficoll Paque Plus density gradient separation without further T cell sorting. An Agilent 2100 Bioanalyzer and agarose gel were used to check RNA quality, while a NanoDrop 2000 measured RNA concentration. Libraries were constructed by multiplex PCR. TCRdb names Illumina HiSeq 4000 as the instrument used. iRepertoire HTBI primers and Arm-PCR amplification of CDR3 regions were used to construct TCR beta libraries. PCR products were gel purified before sequencing. Per the authors' processing: Across samples, about 63 TRBV and 13 to 15 TRBJ segments were identified and used for gene usage analysis of CDR3 amino acid clonotypes. Filtered high-quality paired reads were merged into contigs using COPE and FqMerger. Contigs were aligned with BLAST to IMGT TRBV, TRBD and TRBJ reference genes, and CDR3 was defined per IMGT. Clonotypes above 0.1% frequency were classified as highly expanded clones. Repertoire diversity was measured by Shannon entropy, and V-J evenness by the Gini coefficient. A clonotype was considered public if more than one individual shared it. In TCRdb, the public reads were trimmed at Q25 with fastp and aligned with MiXCR, with productive beta chains retained. Identical CDR3 protein sequences are pooled into one entry, listed with their most common genes and DNA. For this entry, the V and J calls and clone size follow TCRdb and not the study's own pipeline. This sample gives about 470,000 distinct CDR3 sequences in total; around 20% of them show up just once. The top ten constitute 7.8% of the sample.

The sequence was obtained from a female donor with Graves disease. The sequence is built from TRBV20-1 and TRBJ1-1, with an unclear D gene assignment. The sequences come from peripheral blood mononuclear cells (PBMCs), collected when the disease was refractory, from a patient treated with antithyroid drugs. The CDR3 here reads CSARWQQNTEAFF. The nucleotides read TGCAGTGCTAGATGGCAGCAGAACACTGAAGCTTTCTTT.